Sequencing of this TCR beta chain was carried out in a study of cytomegalovirus exposure and HLA in healthy donors. General study points: The study recorded over 150 TCR beta chains that were cytomegalovirus-associated. In a later analysis, a missense DCLRE1C variant was linked to TCR beta V- and J-gene trimming.

Primers included in the PCR were 60 Vbeta and 13 Jbeta primers. Repertoires were generated with immunoSEQ multiplex PCR, while TCRdb's copy carries only in-frame clones and drops some. The table has about 98,000 clones, about 81% seen once. A remark on this clone: Its antigen remains unidentified.

Germline V lookup: CDR1 SQVTM, CDR2 ANQGSEA. V shed 4 bases and J shed 3 bases, with 12 bases lying between them. The CDR3 has 13 residues. J is TRBJ2-5 and V is TRBV29-1; D is perhaps TRBD2 (7 bases). This TCR came from a man between 35 and 55 years old in good health and CMV-seronegative. The sequencing input was PBMCs. The CDR3, as DNA: TGCAGCGTTGCGGCGGGGGCCAAAGAGACCCAGTACTTC. Protein sequence: CSVAAGAKETQYF. Complete variable domain (other parts from reference TRBV29-1 and TRBJ2-5): SAVISQKPSRDICQRGTSLTIQCQVDSQVTMMFWYRQQPGQSLTLIATANQGSEATYESGFVIDKFPISRPNLTFSTLTVSNMSPEDSSIYLCSVAAGAKETQYFGPGTRLLVL.